A selection of T cell receptor beta chains follows, all from one sample in a study of patients and donors after allogeneic stem cell transplantation. Using its own MiXCR run on the RT-PCR reads, TCRdb lists one record per CDR3 protein. The table has 150,000 to 250,000 distinct CDR3 sequences, 41% seen once. Sequencing used blood, either unsorted or a sorted T cell fraction (not recorded which). The receptors were sampled from a human donor who was either an allogeneic HSCT recipient or a stem cell or donor lymphocyte infusion donor (not recorded which). It is not recorded whose cells these are; they may come from a transplant donor. Both conserved end residues are part of each CDR3. Fields, in order: V gene, CDR3 length, D gene, J gene, clone size, CDR3 protein, CDR3 DNA. A D gene is named only where the DNA matches it firmly. Expanded clones are given a class, and other clones once, few, many or no size at all.

TRBV15	16	.	TRBJ1-3	.	CATSGRREGPGNTIYF	TGTGCCACCAGCGGGAGGAGGGAAGGTCCGGGAAACACCATATATTTT
TRBV6-5	16	.	TRBJ1-6	few	CASSPGRIVGNSPLHF	TGTGCCAGCAGTCCAGGACGGATAGTCGGTAATTCACCCCTCCACTTT
TRBV7-3	15	.	TRBJ1-6	.	CASSLTGWSNSPLHF	TGTGCCAGCAGCTTGACGGGATGGAGTAATTCACCCCTCCACTTT
TRBV14	14	.	TRBJ1-2	few	CASSQDGVVYGYTF	TGTGCCAGCAGCCAAGATGGAGTTGTGTATGGCTACACCTTC
TRBV9	20	TRBD2	TRBJ2-1	.	CASSVATRLAGARTYNEQFF	TGTGCCAGCAGCGTAGCTACGCGGCTAGCGGGAGCCAGGACCTACAATGAGCAGTTCTTC
TRBV19	15	.	TRBJ1-5	few	CASSIDLRPNQPQHF	TGTGCCAGTAGTATAGATCTCAGGCCGAATCAGCCCCAGCATTTT
TRBV20-1	13	.	TRBJ1-1	.	CSAWGRMNTEAFF	TGCAGTGCTTGGGGACGCATGAACACTGAAGCTTTCTTT
TRBV6-5	13	.	TRBJ2-3	.	CASRVFSTDTQYF	TGTGCCAGCCGAGTTTTTAGCACAGATACGCAGTATTTT
TRBV28	16	.	TRBJ1-5	.	CASSSGPRQSNQPQHF	TGTGCCAGCAGTTCCGGGCCCCGACAGTCCAATCAGCCCCAGCATTTT
TRBV5-1	16	.	TRBJ1-1	few	CARREQGNRPNTEAFF	TGCGCCAGGAGAGAACAGGGAAACCGCCCGAACACTGAAGCTTTCTTT
TRBV5-1	14	TRBD2	TRBJ2-3	.	CASSLVASGGTQYF	TGCGCCAGCAGCTTGGTGGCTAGCGGGGGTACGCAGTATTTT
TRBV10-3	12	TRBD2	TRBJ2-1	.	CAIAGGGNEQFF	TGTGCCATCGCGGGAGGGGGCAATGAGCAGTTCTTC
TRBV28	15	TRBD1	TRBJ1-2	.	CASSLVDRDLYGYTF	TGTGCCAGCAGTTTAGTGGACAGGGACCTCTATGGCTACACCTTC
TRBV7-2	15	.	TRBJ1-1	few	CASSLATAMNTEAFF	TGTGCCAGCAGCTTAGCCACAGCCATGAACACTGAAGCTTTCTTT
TRBV12-3/TRBV12-4	13	TRBD1	TRBJ1-1	.	CASSLSTGVGAFF	TGTGCCAGCAGTTTATCGACAGGGGTCGGAGCTTTCTTT
TRBV4-3	17	.	TRBJ1-3	.	CASSQEAGTPSGNTIYF	TGCGCCAGCAGCCAAGAAGCCGGGACCCCCTCTGGAAACACCATATATTTT